The rows below give T cell receptor beta chains drawn from one sample of a study of blood T cells in healthy people across ages. In TCRdb, the 5' RACE reads were re-called with MiXCR into one record per CDR3 protein. The table includes approximately 960,000 distinct CDR3 sequences, about 27% detected once. This same sample was also part of a study on T cells of mothers and their children.

Material for sequencing was blood. These receptors all come from a woman aged 40-49 years in good health. The CDR3 runs from the conserved cysteine through the conserved F or W. The order of the fields is clone size, D gene, J gene, CDR3 length, V gene, CDR3 DNA, CDR3 protein. D genes are given only for firm matches. Expanded clones are given a class, and other clones once, few, many or no size at all.

few | NA | TRBJ2-3 | 10 | TRBV20-1 | TGCAGTGTCACCGGGAACCCGCAGTATTTT | CSVTGNPQYF
once | NA | TRBJ1-1 | 16 | TRBV4-1 | TGCGCCAGCAGCCAAGGAGGGGCCAGATTGAACACTGAAGCTTTCTTT | CASSQGGARLNTEAFF
NA | NA | TRBJ1-3 | 15 | TRBV12-3/TRBV12-4 | TGTGCCAGCAGTTCCCGGTTTGTTTCTGGAAACACCATATATTTT | CASSSRFVSGNTIYF
few | NA | TRBJ2-7 | 12 | TRBV2 | TGTGCCAGCAGTACCGGGACCCAGGAGCAGTACTTC | CASSTGTQEQYF
many | NA | TRBJ2-7 | 15 | TRBV20-1 | TGCAGTGCTACGGACCGGGACCGGGGAACCTACGAGCAGTACTTC | CSATDRDRGTYEQYF
few | TRBD1 | TRBJ2-1 | 14 | TRBV11-2 | TGTGCCGGCAGCTCCGGGACAGCCTACAATGAGCAGTTCTTC | CAGSSGTAYNEQFF
NA | NA | TRBJ1-4 | 15 | TRBV7-9 | TGTGCCAGCAGCTCTCAACAGGGAACTAATGAAAAACTGTTTTTT | CASSSQQGTNEKLFF
many | TRBD2 | TRBJ2-1 | 15 | TRBV5-1 | TGCGCCAGCAGCTCGGGACTAGCGGGAGACAATGAGCAGTTCTTC | CASSSGLAGDNEQFF
few | NA | TRBJ2-5 | 15 | TRBV15 | TGTGCCACCAGCAGAAATTCCGGGAAACAAGAGACCCAGTACTTC | CATSRNSGKQETQYF
many | NA | TRBJ2-3 | 13 | TRBV20-1 | TGCAGTGCTAGTAAGGACTCCGCAGATACGCAGTATTTT | CSASKDSADTQYF
NA | NA | TRBJ2-7 | 12 | TRBV2 | TGTGCCAGCAGTGAACAGGCCAATGAGCAGTACTTC | CASSEQANEQYF
few | TRBD1 | TRBJ1-1 | 15 | TRBV5-1 | TGCGCCAGCAGCCCCGGGGACAGCTTGAACACTGAAGCTTTCTTT | CASSPGDSLNTEAFF
once | NA | TRBJ2-1 | 14 | TRBV7-9 | TGTGCCAGCAGCTTGGACGTAACGGGCAATGAGCAGTTCTTC | CASSLDVTGNEQFF
few | NA | TRBJ1-1 | 15 | TRBV7-9 | TGTGCCAGCAGCGTCGTAGGGGGAGTTAACACTGAAGCTTTCTTT | CASSVVGGVNTEAFF
many | TRBD1 | TRBJ2-3 | 16 | TRBV6-1 | TGTGCCAGCAGTGAAGTAGGTGGGACAGGGTCGGATACGCAGTATTTT | CASSEVGGTGSDTQYF
NA | NA | TRBJ1-1 | 15 | TRBV7-2 | TGTGCCAGCAGCTGGGCCCGGGGCTCGGGGACTGAAGCTTTCTTT | CASSWARGSGTEAFF
NA | NA | TRBJ2-7 | 14 | TRBV27 | TGTGCCAGCAGTTTATCGGAGGGGTACTACGAGCAGTACTTC | CASSLSEGYYEQYF
NA | NA | TRBJ2-3 | 15 | TRBV21-1 | TGTGCCAGCAGCAAAGTCACAGGGGGCACAGATACGCAGTATTTT | CASSKVTGGTDTQYF
many | TRBD2 | TRBJ2-1 | 16 | TRBV30 | TGTGCCTGGAGTGTGGGGGGACTAGCGGCAGGAAATGAGCAGTTCTTC | CAWSVGGLAAGNEQFF
NA | NA | TRBJ1-2 | 14 | TRBV6-2/TRBV6-3 | TGTGCCAGCAGTTACCTAGCAGGGATGGATGGCTACACCTTC | CASSYLAGMDGYTF
NA | NA | TRBJ2-6 | 15 | TRBV7-2 | TGTGCCAGCAGCCCTCTTAGCTCTGGGGCCAACGTCCCGACTTTC | CASSPLSSGANVPTF
NA | TRBD1 | TRBJ2-7 | 15 | TRBV24-1 | TGTGCCACCAGTAATGGACAGGGGGCCTTCTACGAGCAGTACTTC | CATSNGQGAFYEQYF
NA | NA | TRBJ2-7 | 14 | TRBV29-1 | TGCAGCGTTGACCGGACAGACTCCTACAATGAGCAGTACTTC | CSVDRTDSYNEQYF
NA | NA | TRBJ2-5 | 14 | TRBV5-1 | TGCGCCAGCAGTTTCACCCAATCCCAAGAGACCCAGTACTTC | CASSFTQSQETQYF
NA | NA | TRBJ1-6 | 15 | TRBV19 | TGTGCCAGTAGTATAGATCCCGGTAACAATTCACCCCTCCACTTT | CASSIDPGNNSPLHF
many | TRBD1 | TRBJ1-2 | 17 | TRBV12-3/TRBV12-4 | TGTGCCAGCAGTTTCCGACAGGGGCACCAATTAGACTATGGCTACACCTTC | CASSFRQGHQLDYGYTF
many | TRBD2 | TRBJ2-1 | 16 | TRBV10-3 | TGTGCCATCAGCGACTCGACTAGCGGGGTTAGAGATGAGCAGTTCTTC | CAISDSTSGVRDEQFF
few | NA | TRBJ2-7 | 13 | TRBV29-1 | TGCAGCGTTGAACTGGGCAGGGGCTACGAGCAGTACTTC | CSVELGRGYEQYF
few | NA | TRBJ2-1 | 16 | TRBV20-1 | TGCAGTGCTAGAGACCAGCGCGGGACTCGGGGCAATGAGCAGTTCTTC | CSARDQRGTRGNEQFF
few | NA | TRBJ1-2 | 14 | TRBV7-9 | TGTGCCAGCACCCCTGCAGGGGCGGGCTATGGCTACACCTTC | CASTPAGAGYGYTF
NA | TRBD1 | TRBJ1-2 | 16 | TRBV6-1 | TGTGCCAGCAGTGAAGGGCGGGGGACAGGAAAGTATGGCTACACCTTC | CASSEGRGTGKYGYTF
NA | NA | TRBJ2-1 | 13 | TRBV3-1 | TGTGCCAGCAGCCTATTTACCGGCGATGAGCAATTCTTC | CASSLFTGDEQFF
many | TRBD1 | TRBJ2-7 | 18 | TRBV7-2 | TGTGCCAGCAGCACGGGACAGGGACGGCCTCCAAGAGCCTACGAGCAGTACTTC | CASSTGQGRPPRAYEQYF
NA | TRBD1 | TRBJ1-1 | 14 | TRBV29-1 | TGCAGCGTTCTACCCCCAGGGGGCAAGACTGAAGCTTTCTTT | CSVLPPGGKTEAFF
many | TRBD2 | TRBJ2-3 | 15 | TRBV28 | TGTGCCAGCAACTTCGGGGGGACGGGGACAGATACGCAGTATTTT | CASNFGGTGTDTQYF
NA | TRBD1 | TRBJ1-1 | 14 | TRBV27 | TGTGCCAGCAGTGCATTAGACAGGGTCACTGAAGCTTTCTTT | CASSALDRVTEAFF
NA | NA | TRBJ2-6 | 15 | TRBV5-1 | TGCGCCAGCAGCTTGGACACTAATGGGGCCAACGTCCTGACTTTC | CASSLDTNGANVLTF
few | NA | TRBJ2-7 | 15 | TRBV27 | TGTGCCAGCAGTCCGCAATATTTCCGGGACTACGAGCAGTACTTC | CASSPQYFRDYEQYF
NA | TRBD1 | TRBJ2-7 | 14 | TRBV5-6 | TGTGCCAGCAGCTGGGGACAGGGGGGGCACGAGCAGTACTTC | CASSWGQGGHEQYF
NA | NA | TRBJ1-6 | 14 | TRBV27 | TGTGCCAGCAGTTTGGAGGGAAAGAATTCACCCCTCCACTTT | CASSLEGKNSPLHF